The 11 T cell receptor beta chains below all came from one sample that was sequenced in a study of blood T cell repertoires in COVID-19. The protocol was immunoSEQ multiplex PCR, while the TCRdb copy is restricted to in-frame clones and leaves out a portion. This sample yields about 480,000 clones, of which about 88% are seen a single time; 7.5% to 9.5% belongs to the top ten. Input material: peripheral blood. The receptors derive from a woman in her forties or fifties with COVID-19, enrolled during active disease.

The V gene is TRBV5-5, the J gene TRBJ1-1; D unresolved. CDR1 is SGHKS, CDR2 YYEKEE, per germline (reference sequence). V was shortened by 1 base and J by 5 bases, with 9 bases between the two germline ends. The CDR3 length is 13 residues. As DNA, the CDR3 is TGTGCCAGCAGCTTGCCCCTTCGGACTGAAGCTTTCTTT. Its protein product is CASSLPLRTEAFF.

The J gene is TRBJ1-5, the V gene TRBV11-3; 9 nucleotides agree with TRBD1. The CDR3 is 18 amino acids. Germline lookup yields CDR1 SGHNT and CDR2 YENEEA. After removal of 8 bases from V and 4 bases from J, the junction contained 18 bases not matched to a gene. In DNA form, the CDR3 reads TGTGCCAGCCTCCTGCACATGGCCCCCGGGACAGGGAATCAGCCCCAGCATTTT. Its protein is CASLLHMAPGTGNQPQHF. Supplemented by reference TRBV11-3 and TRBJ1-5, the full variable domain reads EAGVVQSPRYKIIEKKQPVAFWCNPISGHNTLYWYLQNLGQGPELLIRYENEEAVDDSQLPKDRFSAERLKGVDSTLKIQPAELGDSAVYLCASLLHMAPGTGNQPQHFGDGTRLSIL.

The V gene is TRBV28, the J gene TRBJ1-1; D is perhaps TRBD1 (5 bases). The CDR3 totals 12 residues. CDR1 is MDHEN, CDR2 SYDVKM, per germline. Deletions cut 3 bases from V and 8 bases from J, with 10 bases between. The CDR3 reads CASSFVHREAFF. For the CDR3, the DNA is TGTGCCAGCAGTTTTGTCCACAGGGAAGCTTTCTTT.

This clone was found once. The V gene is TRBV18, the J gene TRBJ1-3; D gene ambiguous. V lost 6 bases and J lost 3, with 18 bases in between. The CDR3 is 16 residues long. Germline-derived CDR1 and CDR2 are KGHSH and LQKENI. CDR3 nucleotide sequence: TGTGCCAGCTCCCTCTGGACCGCGGGCAGTGGAAACACCATATATTTT. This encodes CASSLWTAGSGNTIYF.

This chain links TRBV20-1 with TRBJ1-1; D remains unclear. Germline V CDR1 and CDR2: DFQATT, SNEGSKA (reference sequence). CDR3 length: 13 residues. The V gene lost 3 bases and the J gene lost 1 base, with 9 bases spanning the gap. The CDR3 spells CSASKEANTEAFF. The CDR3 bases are TGCAGTGCTAGTAAGGAGGCGAACACTGAAGCTTTCTTT.

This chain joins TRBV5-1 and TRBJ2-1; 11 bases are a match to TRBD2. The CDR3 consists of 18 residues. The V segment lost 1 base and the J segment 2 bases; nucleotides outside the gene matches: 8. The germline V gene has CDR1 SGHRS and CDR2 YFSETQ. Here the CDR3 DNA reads TGCGCCAGCAGCTTGTGGAGTAGCGGGGGGGCCCCCTACAATGAGCAGTTCTTC. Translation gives CASSLWSSGGAPYNEQFF.

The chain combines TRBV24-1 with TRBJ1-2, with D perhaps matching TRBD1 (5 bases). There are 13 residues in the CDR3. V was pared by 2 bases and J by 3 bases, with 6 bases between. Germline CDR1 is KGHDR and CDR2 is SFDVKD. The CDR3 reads CATSDWGYYGYTF. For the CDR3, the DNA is TGTGCCACCAGTGATTGGGGCTACTATGGCTACACCTTC.

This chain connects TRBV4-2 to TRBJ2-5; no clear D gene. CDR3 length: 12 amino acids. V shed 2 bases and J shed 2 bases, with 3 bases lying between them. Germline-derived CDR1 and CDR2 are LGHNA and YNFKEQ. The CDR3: CASSQIQETQYF. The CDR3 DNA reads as TGTGCCAGCAGCCAAATACAAGAGACCCAGTACTTC.

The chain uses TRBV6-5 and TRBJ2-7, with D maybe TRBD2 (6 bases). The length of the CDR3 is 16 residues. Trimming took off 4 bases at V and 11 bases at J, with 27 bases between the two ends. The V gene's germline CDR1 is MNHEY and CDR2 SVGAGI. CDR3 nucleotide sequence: TGTGCCAGCAGTTCCGTGTGGGGCGGGGACCCTACGAGGGAGTACTTC. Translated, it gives CASSSVWGGDPTREYF.

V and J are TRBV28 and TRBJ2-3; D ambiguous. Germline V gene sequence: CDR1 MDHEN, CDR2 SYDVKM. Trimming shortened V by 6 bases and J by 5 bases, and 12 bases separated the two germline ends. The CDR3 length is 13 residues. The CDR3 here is CASRLGSGDTQYF. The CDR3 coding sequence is TGTGCCAGCAGGCTAGGTTCTGGAGATACGCAGTATTTT.

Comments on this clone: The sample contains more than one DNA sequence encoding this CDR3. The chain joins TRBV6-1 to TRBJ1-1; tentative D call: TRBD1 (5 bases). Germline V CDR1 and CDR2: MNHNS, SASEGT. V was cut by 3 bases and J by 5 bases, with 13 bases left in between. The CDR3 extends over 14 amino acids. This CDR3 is CASSESGGGTEAFF. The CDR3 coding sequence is TGTGCCAGCAGTGAGTCGGGGGGAGGTACTGAAGCTTTCTTT.